The clone carrying this T cell receptor beta chain has a single count. This entry belongs to a study of T cell changes during pregnancy in multiple sclerosis. Unmatched junction bases numbered 5, after V lost 6 bases and J lost 7 bases. This CDR3 has 12 residues. In germline, CDR1 is LNHDA, CDR2 SQIVND (reference sequence). This table comes from immunoSEQ multiplex PCR, and its TCRdb copy is limited to in-frame clones, with some not included. The sample lists roughly 46,000 clones, about 85% occurring once. The specimen was CD4+ T cells from peripheral blood mononuclear cells, collected before pregnancy. The TCR sequence derives from a female donor with multiple sclerosis, enrolled in a pregnancy study. The chain employs TRBV19 and TRBJ1-1; 7 bases are shared with TRBD1. This chain's CDR3 is CASRVDRDEAFF. CDR3 coding DNA: TGTGCCAGTAGAGTAGACAGGGATGAAGCTTTCTTT.